These 8 T cell receptor beta chains were all obtained from the same sample, sequenced in a study of T-cell reconstitution after alpha-beta-depleted transplantation in children. Unique molecular identifiers featured in how the TCRbeta library was prepared. TCRdb fed the PCR reads into MiXCR, producing one record per CDR3 protein. The repertoire consists of 490,000 or so distinct CDR3 sequences, with under 15% occurring once and the leading ten covering about 5%. This material consisted of PBMCs from the stem cell graft donor, taken from the stem cell graft. The source is a human donor who donated a stem cell graft to a child with combined immunodeficiency.

The chain has TRBV7-9 and TRBJ1-2; D may be TRBD1 (5 bases). This CDR3 spans 14 amino acids. Trimming removed 2 bases at V and 8 bases at J, with 15 bases between. Germline CDR1 is SEHNR and CDR2 is FQNEAQ (reference sequence). The CDR3 sequence: CASSLTGGPLGYTF. The CDR3, as DNA: TGTGCCAGCAGCTTAACTGGGGGACCCCTAGGCTACACCTTC.

Ten or more counts support this clonotype. The chain is built from TRBV6-2 or TRBV6-3 and TRBJ2-1; D is tentatively TRBD1 or TRBD2 (6 bases each). The germline gives CDR1 MNHEY, CDR2 SVGEGT. Trimming shortened V by 8 bases and J by 7 bases, and 15 bases separated the two germline ends. The CDR3 spans 13 residues. Written as DNA, the CDR3 is TGTGCCAGCGGAGGGCAGGGGTATAATGAGCAGTTCTTC. Its translation is CASGGQGYNEQFF.

This clonotype has just a few counts. The J gene is TRBJ1-3, the V gene TRBV25-1, with no clear D. Germline values: CDR1 MGHDK, CDR2 SYGVNS. The CDR3 consists of 12 residues. V gave up 4 bases and J gave up 4 bases, with 5 bases separating them. CDR3 bases: TGTGCCAGCAGTGCGTCCGGAAACACCATATATTTT. Translation: CASSASGNTIYF.

About this clonotype itself: This likely comes from a read error, as the CDR3 has no conserved phenylalanine or tryptophan at its end. The gene calls are TRBV4-3 and TRBJ2-7; 7 nucleotides match TRBD2. Germline CDR1 LGHNA, CDR2 YSLEER. There are 14 residues in the CDR3. Losses at the gene ends were 4 bases for V and 3 bases for J; bases not matched to a gene: 6. CDR3 sequence: CASSLDTGGYEQYY. For the CDR3, the DNA is TGCGCCAGCAGCCTGGACACGGGAGGCTACGAGCAGTACTAC.

This clonotype was counted ten times or more. For the CDR3, the DNA is TGTGCCAGCAGTTTAGATCCAGGGGGCCCCTACAATGAGCAGTTCTTC. This sequence encodes CASSLDPGGPYNEQFF. The chain combines TRBV12-3 or TRBV12-4 with TRBJ2-1, with 8 positions matching TRBD1. The CDR3 consists of 16 residues. V lost 1 base, J lost 2 bases, and 4 bases stayed unmatched.

In its sample, this clonotype was seen a few times. This rearrangement joins TRBV10-1 to TRBJ2-4, with D perhaps given as TRBD1 or TRBD2 (5 bases each). The V gene lost 2 bases and the J gene lost 3 bases, with 17 bases spanning the gap. Germline assignment: CDR1 WNHNN and CDR2 SYGVQD (reference sequence). The CDR3 length is 17 residues. CDR3 amino acids: CASSEIGTEGNKNIQYF. In nucleotides, the CDR3 is TGCGCCAGCAGTGAGATAGGGACCGAGGGCAACAAAAACATTCAGTACTTC.

This clonotype was counted ten times or more. The chain employs TRBV24-1 and TRBJ2-5; 10 bases fit TRBD2. From germline, CDR1 is KGHDR and CDR2 SFDVKD. The CDR3 extends over 16 amino acids. Germline trimming cut 4 bases from V and 2 bases from J; bases unmatched to any gene: 6. Written as DNA, the CDR3 is TGTGCCACCAGTGAGCCAAGGACTAGCGGACAAGAGACCCAGTACTTC. This codes for CATSEPRTSGQETQYF.

The rearrangement joins TRBV4-1 to TRBJ2-7, with 11 bases aligning to TRBD2. Trimming removed 4 bases from V and 3 bases from J; junction bases left unmatched: 5. The CDR3 spans 15 residues. Germline V gives CDR1 MGHRA, CDR2 YSYEKL. The CDR3 region has the DNA TGCGCCAGCAGCCTGCAACTAGCGGGGGACTACGAGCAGTACTTC. Its translation: CASSLQLAGDYEQYF.